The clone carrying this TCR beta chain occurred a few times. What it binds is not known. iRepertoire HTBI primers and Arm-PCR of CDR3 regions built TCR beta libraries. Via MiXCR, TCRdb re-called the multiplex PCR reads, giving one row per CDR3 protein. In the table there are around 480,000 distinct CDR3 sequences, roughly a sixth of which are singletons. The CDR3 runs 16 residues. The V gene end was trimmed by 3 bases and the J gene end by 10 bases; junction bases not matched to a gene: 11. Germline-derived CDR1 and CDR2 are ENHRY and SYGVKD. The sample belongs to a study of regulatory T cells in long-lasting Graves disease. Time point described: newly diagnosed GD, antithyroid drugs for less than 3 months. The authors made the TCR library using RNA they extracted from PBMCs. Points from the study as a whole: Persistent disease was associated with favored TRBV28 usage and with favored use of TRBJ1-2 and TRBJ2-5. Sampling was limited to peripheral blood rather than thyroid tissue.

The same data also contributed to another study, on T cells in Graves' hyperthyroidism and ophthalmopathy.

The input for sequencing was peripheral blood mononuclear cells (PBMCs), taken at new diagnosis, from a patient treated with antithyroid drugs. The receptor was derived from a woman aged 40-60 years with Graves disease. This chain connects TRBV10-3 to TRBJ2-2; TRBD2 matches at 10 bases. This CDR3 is CAISDFELAGLVELFF. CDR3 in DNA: TGTGCCATCAGTGACTTCGAACTAGCGGGGCTAGTGGAGCTGTTTTTT.